A single sample is the source of the 14 T cell receptor beta chains below, sequenced in a study of T cell repertoires in cytomegalovirus infection. Their target antigens are unknown. TCRdb ran MiXCR on the reads and lists one entry per CDR3 protein. The sample carries about 63,000 distinct CDR3 sequences, 20% to 25% recorded once. This material consisted of CD8+ T cells from cultured PBMCs, taken from culture after CMV antigen stimulation. The origin of the receptors is a human donor in good health (CMV status not recorded). Some clones in this sample may be carry-over from other donors' samples.

V is TRBV7-6 and J is TRBJ1-1; D is uncertain. The CDR3 loop spans 14 amino acids. The V gene's germline CDR1 is SGHVS and CDR2 FNYEAQ. V gave up 5 bases and J gave up 3 bases, with 13 bases separating them. CDR3 in amino acids: CASSLRARDTEAFF. The CDR3 coding sequence is TGTGCCAGCAGCCTACGGGCTAGGGACACTGAAGCTTTCTTT.

This sequence joins TRBV4-1 and TRBJ1-4; a weak D match, TRBD1 (6 bases). Trimming cost V 1 base and J 8 bases, with 11 bases left between them. This CDR3 is built from 14 residues. From germline, CDR1 is MGHRA and CDR2 YSYEKL. CDR3 amino acids: CASSQGGAEEKLFF. CDR3 nucleotide sequence: TGCGCCAGCAGCCAAGGGGGGGCGGAAGAAAAACTGTTTTTT.

The chain links TRBV7-2 to TRBJ2-1; 11 nucleotides match TRBD2. Germline trimming cut 4 bases from V and 4 bases from J; bases unmatched to any gene: 3. From germline, CDR1 is SGHTA and CDR2 FQGNSA. The CDR3 has 15 residues. The CDR3 coding sequence is TGTGCCAGCAGCTACTTAGCGGGGGGGTACAATGAGCAGTTCTTC. This codes for CASSYLAGGYNEQFF. The complete variable domain, with remaining parts taken from reference TRBV7-2 and TRBJ2-1, reads GAGVSQSPSNKVTEKGKDVELRCDPISGHTALYWYRQSLGQGLEFLIYFQGNSAPDKSGLPSDRFSAERTGGSVSTLTIQRTQQEDSAVYLCASSYLAGGYNEQFFGPGTRLTVL.

A word on this clonotype: A much larger clonotype is one base distant, so this may be a read error. The V gene is TRBV27, the J gene TRBJ2-1, with D perhaps TRBD1 or TRBD2 (6 bases each). This CDR3 spans 13 amino acids. V gave up 8 bases and J gave up 10 bases, with 18 bases separating them. Germline values: CDR1 MNHEY, CDR2 SMNVEV (reference sequence). CDR3 sequence: CASRLSKGGEQFF. The CDR3 bases are TGTGCCAGCCGTCTGTCTAAGGGGGGAGAGCAGTTCTTC.

This clonotype was seen many times. The J gene is TRBJ1-4, the V gene TRBV6-1; D remains ambiguous. Germline-derived CDR1 and CDR2 are MNHNS and SASEGT. The CDR3 extends over 15 amino acids. V was cut by 1 base and J by 7 bases, with 13 bases left in between. The CDR3 DNA reads TGTGCCAGCAGTGAAGACTCCTCGGGGAGTGAAAAACTGTTTTTT. Translating it yields CASSEDSSGSEKLFF.

A word on this clonotype: One end of the junction varies from germline; a read error may be responsible. The V gene is TRBV12-3 or TRBV12-4, the J gene TRBJ2-5, with D perhaps matching TRBD1 or TRBD2 (5 bases each). This CDR3 comprises 12 residues. CDR3 loop: CASSQEAGTEYF. The CDR3 bases are TGTGCCAGCAGTCAGGAGGCAGGGACCGAGTACTTC.

The chain couples TRBV12-3 or TRBV12-4 to TRBJ2-3, with a tentative D call TRBD1 (5 bases). Trimming cost V 1 base and J 2 bases, with 10 bases left between them. The CDR3 has 15 residues. The CDR3 spells CASSLGNRPTDTQYF. The CDR3 DNA sequence: TGTGCCAGCAGTTTAGGTAACAGGCCCACAGATACGCAGTATTTT.

The chain carries TRBV4-3 and TRBJ2-7; tentatively, D is TRBD1 (5 bases). The CDR3 is made up of 15 amino acids. Deletions cut 1 base from V and 0 bases from J, with 10 bases between. Germline CDR1 reads LGHNA; CDR2 reads YSLEER. The chain's CDR3 is CASSQGRASSYEQYF. The CDR3, as DNA: TGCGCCAGCAGCCAAGGCAGGGCCAGCTCCTACGAGCAGTACTTC.

The chain joins TRBV3-1 to TRBJ2-1, with a possible D match to TRBD2 (5 bases). V was cut by 0 bases and J by 8 bases, with 8 bases left in between. Germline V CDR1 and CDR2: LGHDT, YNNKEL (reference sequence). This CDR3 has 13 residues. The CDR3 protein is CASSQEPGDEQFF. The CDR3 DNA sequence: TGTGCCAGCAGCCAAGAACCCGGGGATGAGCAGTTCTTC.

The V gene is TRBV6-6, the J gene TRBJ2-2; D call uncertain. Trimming took 0 bases from V and 6 from J, leaving 5 bases between them. Germline CDR1 is MNHNY and CDR2 is SVGAGI (reference sequence). The CDR3 covers 13 residues. The CDR3 DNA reads TGTGCCAGCAGTTACTCGAATCCCGGGGAGCTGTTTTTT. It is translated as CASSYSNPGELFF.

This clonotype showed up just a few times. The genes are TRBV7-9 and TRBJ2-5; D ambiguous. The CDR3 is 15 amino acids. Trimming cost V 1 base and J 0 bases, with 9 bases left between them. Germline CDR1 SEHNR, CDR2 FQNEAQ (reference sequence). The CDR3 DNA reads TGTGCCAGCAGCTTAGATAGTTTAAACCAAGAGACCCAGTACTTC. It is translated as CASSLDSLNQETQYF. Supplemented by reference TRBV7-9 and TRBJ2-5, the full variable domain reads DTGVSQNPRHKITKRGQNVTFRCDPISEHNRLYWYRQTLGQGPEFLTYFQNEAQLEKSRLLSDRFSAERPKGSFSTLEIQRTEQGDSAMYLCASSLDSLNQETQYFGPGTRLLVL.

The chain carries TRBV4-3 and TRBJ1-1; tentatively, D is TRBD1 (5 bases). The CDR3 spans 14 residues. The V end was cut by 4 bases, the J end by 0 bases, with 9 bases between. The germline CDR1 and CDR2 sequences are LGHNA and YSLEER. The CDR3: CASSLDSMNTEAFF. The CDR3 DNA reads TGCGCCAGCAGCCTCGACAGCATGAACACTGAAGCTTTCTTT.

This clonotype has more than one count but fewer than ten. J is TRBJ1-6 and V is TRBV20-1; D possibly corresponds to TRBD1 (5 bases). The CDR3 contains 14 residues. V was clipped by 5 bases and J by 5 bases, with 13 bases between them. Germline CDR1 reads DFQATT; CDR2 reads SNEGSKA (reference sequence). CDR3 region: CSASGPGNNSPLHF. The DNA of the CDR3 is TGCAGTGCTTCAGGGCCCGGCAATAATTCACCCCTCCACTTT.

The chain joins TRBV27 to TRBJ1-1; no clear D gene. Germline V gives CDR1 MNHEY, CDR2 SMNVEV (reference sequence). CDR3 size: 13 residues. Trimming removed 5 bases from V and 8 bases from J, with 15 bases in between. The CDR3 bases are TGTGCCAGCAGTACTTCAGTTTCACGAGAAGCTTTCTTT. Translated: CASSTSVSREAFF.